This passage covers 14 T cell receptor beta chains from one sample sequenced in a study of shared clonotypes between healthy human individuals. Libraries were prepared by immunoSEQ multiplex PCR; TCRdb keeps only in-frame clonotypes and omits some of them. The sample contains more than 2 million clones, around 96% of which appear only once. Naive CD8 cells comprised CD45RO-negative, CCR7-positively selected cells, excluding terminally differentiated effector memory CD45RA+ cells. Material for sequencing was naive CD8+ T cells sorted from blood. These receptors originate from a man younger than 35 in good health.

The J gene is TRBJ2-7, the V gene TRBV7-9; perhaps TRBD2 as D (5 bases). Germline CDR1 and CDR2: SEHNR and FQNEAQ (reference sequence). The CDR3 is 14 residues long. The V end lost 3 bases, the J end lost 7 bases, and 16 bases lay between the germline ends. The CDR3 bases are TGTGCCAGCAGCTTGGACTCACACTCGTCGGAGCAGTACTTC. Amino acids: CASSLDSHSSEQYF.

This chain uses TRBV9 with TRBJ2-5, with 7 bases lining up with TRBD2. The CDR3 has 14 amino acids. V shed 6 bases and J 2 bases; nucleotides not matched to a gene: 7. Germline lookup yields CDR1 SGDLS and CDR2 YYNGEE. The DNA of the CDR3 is TGTGCCAGCAACACGGGGGGAGGGCAAGAGACCCAGTACTTC. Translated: CASNTGGGQETQYF. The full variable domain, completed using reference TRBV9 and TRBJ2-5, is DSGVTQTPKHLITATGQRVTLRCSPRSGDLSVYWYQQSLDQGLQFLIQYYNGEERAKGNILERFSAQQFPDLHSELNLSSLELGDSALYFCASNTGGGQETQYFGPGTRLLVL.

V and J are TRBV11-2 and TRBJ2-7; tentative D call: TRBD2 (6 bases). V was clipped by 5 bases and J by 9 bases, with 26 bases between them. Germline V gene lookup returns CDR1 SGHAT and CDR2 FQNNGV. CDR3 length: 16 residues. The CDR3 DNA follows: TGTGCCAGCAGCCCCCTCTCCCGGACTACCGTCATTGGGCAGTACTTC. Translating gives CASSPLSRTTVIGQYF.

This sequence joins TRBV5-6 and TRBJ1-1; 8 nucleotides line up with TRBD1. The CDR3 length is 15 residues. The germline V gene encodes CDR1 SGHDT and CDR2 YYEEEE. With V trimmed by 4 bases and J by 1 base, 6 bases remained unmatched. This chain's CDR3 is CASSPGGFWNTEAFF. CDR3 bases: TGTGCCAGCAGCCCAGGGGGCTTTTGGAACACTGAAGCTTTCTTT.

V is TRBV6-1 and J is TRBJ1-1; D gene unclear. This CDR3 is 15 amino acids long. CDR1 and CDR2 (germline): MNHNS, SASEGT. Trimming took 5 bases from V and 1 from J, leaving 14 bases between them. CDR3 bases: TGTGCCAGCAGTCCCACTTGGGGTACGAACACTGAAGCTTTCTTT. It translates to CASSPTWGTNTEAFF.

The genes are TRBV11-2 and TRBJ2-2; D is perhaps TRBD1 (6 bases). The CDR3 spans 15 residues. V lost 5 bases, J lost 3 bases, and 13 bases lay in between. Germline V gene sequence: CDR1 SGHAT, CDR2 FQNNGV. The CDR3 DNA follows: TGTGCCAGCAGCGTAATGGGACACGACACCGGGGAGCTGTTTTTT. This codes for CASSVMGHDTGELFF.

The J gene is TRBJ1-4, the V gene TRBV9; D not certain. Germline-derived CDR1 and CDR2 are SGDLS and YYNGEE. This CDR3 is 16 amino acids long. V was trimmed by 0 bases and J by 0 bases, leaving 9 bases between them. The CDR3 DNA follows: TGTGCCAGCAGCGTAGGGACGGTGGCAACTAATGAAAAACTGTTTTTT. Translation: CASSVGTVATNEKLFF.

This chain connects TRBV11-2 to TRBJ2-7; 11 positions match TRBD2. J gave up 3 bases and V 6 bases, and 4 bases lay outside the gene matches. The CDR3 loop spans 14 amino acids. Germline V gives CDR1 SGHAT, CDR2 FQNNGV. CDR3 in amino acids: CASRIAGGHYEQYF. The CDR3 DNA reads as TGTGCCAGCAGGATAGCGGGGGGGCACTACGAGCAGTACTTC.

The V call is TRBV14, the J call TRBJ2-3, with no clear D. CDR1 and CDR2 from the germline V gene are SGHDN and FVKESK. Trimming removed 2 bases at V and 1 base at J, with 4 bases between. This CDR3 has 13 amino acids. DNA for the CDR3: TGTGCCAGCAGCCAACTAGGCACAGATACGCAGTATTTT. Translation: CASSQLGTDTQYF.

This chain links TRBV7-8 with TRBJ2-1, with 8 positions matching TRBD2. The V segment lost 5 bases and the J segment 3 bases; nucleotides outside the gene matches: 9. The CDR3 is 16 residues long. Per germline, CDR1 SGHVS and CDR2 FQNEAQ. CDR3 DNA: TGTGCCAGCAGCCCATCGGGACTAGTGAACTACAATGAGCAGTTCTTC. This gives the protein CASSPSGLVNYNEQFF. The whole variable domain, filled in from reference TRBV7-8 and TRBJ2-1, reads GAGVSQSPRYKVAKRGQDVALRCDPISGHVSLFWYQQALGQGPEFLTYFQNEAQLDKSGLPSDRFFAERPEGSVSTLKIQRTQQEDSAVYLCASSPSGLVNYNEQFFGPGTRLTVL.

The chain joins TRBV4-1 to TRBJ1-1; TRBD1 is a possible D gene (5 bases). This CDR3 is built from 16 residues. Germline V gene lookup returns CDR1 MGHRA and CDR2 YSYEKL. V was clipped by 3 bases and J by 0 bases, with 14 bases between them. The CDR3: CASSQGGSGMNTEAFF. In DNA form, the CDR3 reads TGCGCCAGCAGCCAGGGGGGATCGGGCATGAACACTGAAGCTTTCTTT.

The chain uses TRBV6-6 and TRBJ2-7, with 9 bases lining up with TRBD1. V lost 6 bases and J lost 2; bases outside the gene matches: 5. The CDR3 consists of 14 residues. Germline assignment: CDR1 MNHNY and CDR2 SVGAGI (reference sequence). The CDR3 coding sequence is TGTGCCAGCAGCGGGACAGGGTCAACCTACGAGCAGTACTTC. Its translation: CASSGTGSTYEQYF.

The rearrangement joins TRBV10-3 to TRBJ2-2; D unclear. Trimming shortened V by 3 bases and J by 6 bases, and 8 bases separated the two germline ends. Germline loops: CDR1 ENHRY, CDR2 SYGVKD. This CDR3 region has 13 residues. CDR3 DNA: TGTGCCATCAGTGACCTTGGGTCCGGGGAGCTGTTTTTT. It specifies CAISDLGSGELFF.

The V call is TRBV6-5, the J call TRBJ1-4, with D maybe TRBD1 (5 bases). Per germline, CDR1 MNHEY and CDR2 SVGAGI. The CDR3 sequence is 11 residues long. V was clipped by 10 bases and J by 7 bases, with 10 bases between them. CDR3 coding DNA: TGTGCCACCAGGGAATTTGAAAAACTGTTTTTT. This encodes CATREFEKLFF.